This TCR beta chain was sequenced in a study of T cell responses to AZD1222 COVID-19 vaccine. Assay used: immunoSEQ multiplex PCR; TCRdb lists only in-frame clones, some missing. The listing records about 140,000 clones. About this clone itself: Antigen: not known.

Study-wide findings and caveats: Among vaccine-associated CD4 TCRs, coverage spanned spike, with dominance at 160-218 and 743-854.

The source is an adult in good health. Sequencing was performed on peripheral blood.

The DNA of the CDR3 is TGTGCCAGTAGTATATCTCCTCGGGCAGACAACTATGGCTACACCTTC. This encodes CASSISPRADNYGYTF. The rearrangement uses TRBV19 and TRBJ1-2; D is ambiguous. V was cut by 2 bases and J by 2 bases, with 15 bases left in between. This CDR3 has 16 amino acids. From germline, CDR1 is LNHDA and CDR2 SQIVND (reference sequence).